One sample yielded the 20 T cell receptor beta chains listed below, sequenced in a study of blood T cell repertoires in COVID-19. TCRdb's copy holds only in-frame clones and misses some; the assay was immunoSEQ multiplex PCR. The table lists about 92,000 clones, over 60% of them singletons. Sequencing was carried out using peripheral blood. The receptors derive from a man aged 50 to 59 who had recovered from COVID-19.

The V call is TRBV7-3, the J call TRBJ2-2, with D maybe TRBD2 (6 bases). The CDR3 covers 15 residues. Germline V gene lookup returns CDR1 SGHTA and CDR2 FQGTGA. The V end was cut by 5 bases, the J end by 3 bases, with 13 bases between. This chain's CDR3 is CASSQRAGHTGELFF. The CDR3 DNA is TGTGCCAGCAGCCAACGGGCGGGGCACACCGGGGAGCTGTTTTTT. The whole variable domain, remainder taken from reference TRBV7-3 and TRBJ2-2, is GAGVSQTPSNKVTEKGKYVELRCDPISGHTALYWYRQSLGQGPEFLIYFQGTGAADDSGLPNDRFFAVRPEGSVSTLKIQRTERGDSAVYLCASSQRAGHTGELFFGEGSRLTVL.

The genes are TRBV24-1 and TRBJ2-1; TRBD2 agrees at 11 bases. The CDR3 loop spans 14 amino acids. V shed 10 bases, J shed 7 bases, and the junction held 8 bases outside the gene matches. Germline V gene lookup returns CDR1 KGHDR and CDR2 SFDVKD. Written as DNA, the CDR3 is TGTGCCACGGCGACTAGCGGGAAAACGAATGAGCAGTTCTTC. Translating it yields CATATSGKTNEQFF.

This clone has a single count. The gene calls are TRBV29-1 and TRBJ2-7; D unclear. The CDR3 consists of 12 residues. Germline loops: CDR1 SQVTM, CDR2 ANQGSEA. CDR3 protein: CRVTGSRNEQYF. DNA of the CDR3: TGCAGGGTCACCGGGTCTAGGAACGAGCAGTACTTC.

The chain couples TRBV7-3 to TRBJ2-1, with 9 bases that match TRBD2. Looked up from germline, CDR1 is SGHTA and CDR2 is FQGTGA. The CDR3 is 14 amino acids. Trimming took 3 bases from V and 6 from J; bases not matched to a gene: 3. The CDR3 sequence is CASSFSGSLNEQFF. The CDR3 bases are TGTGCCAGCAGCTTTAGCGGGAGCCTCAATGAGCAGTTCTTC.

Written as DNA, the CDR3 is TGTGCCACCAGTGATGAGGGGGGGTATGGCTACACCTTC. Translating gives CATSDEGGYGYTF. This rearrangement joins TRBV24-1 to TRBJ1-2; a weak D match, TRBD1 (6 bases). V lost 3 bases and J lost 5, with 9 bases in between. The germline V gene has CDR1 KGHDR and CDR2 SFDVKD. This CDR3 contains 13 residues.

This clone has a count of ten or more. The rearrangement uses TRBV28 and TRBJ1-3; tentatively, D is TRBD1 (5 bases). Germline lookup yields CDR1 MDHEN and CDR2 SYDVKM. The V end lost 2 bases, the J end lost 1 base, and 9 bases lay between the germline ends. CDR3 length: 15 amino acids. The CDR3 sequence: CASSLGAGSGNTIYF. The CDR3 DNA reads as TGTGCCAGCAGTTTAGGGGCAGGGTCTGGAAACACCATATATTTT.

The V and J genes are TRBV24-1 and TRBJ2-6, with D possibly TRBD1 on 5 matching bases. The CDR3 has 17 residues. Between the trimmed V and J ends, which lost 4 bases and 4 bases, there was a span of 16 bases. CDR1 KGHDR and CDR2 SFDVKD come from the germline V gene. The CDR3 DNA follows: TGTGCCACCAGTGACTCCGGACATTCGATCGGGGCCAACGTCCTGACTTTC. Amino acids: CATSDSGHSIGANVLTF.

CDR3 bases: TGTGCCAGCAGCTCACGACTAGCGGGAGAGGGGTCCCAGTACTTC. Its protein product is CASSSRLAGEGSQYF. The chain couples TRBV7-8 to TRBJ2-5; 12 nucleotides agree with TRBD2. This CDR3 has 15 amino acids. Germline CDR1 is SGHVS and CDR2 is FQNEAQ. The V gene end was trimmed by 4 bases and the J gene end by 9 bases; junction bases not matched to a gene: 9.

The chain joins TRBV9 to TRBJ1-5; D is undetermined. The V end was cut by 0 bases, the J end by 7 bases, with 11 bases between. The CDR3 totals 14 residues. Per germline, CDR1 SGDLS and CDR2 YYNGEE. The CDR3 DNA is TGTGCCAGCAGCGTAGGAGGGTATCACCAGCCCCAGCATTTT. Protein: CASSVGGYHQPQHF.

The chain has TRBV24-1 and TRBJ1-5; D is uncertain. The CDR3 sequence is 16 residues long. Germline loops: CDR1 KGHDR, CDR2 SFDVKD. V gave up 2 bases and J gave up 2 bases, with 12 bases separating them. The CDR3 is CATSDSRLGGNQPQHF. CDR3 DNA: TGTGCCACCAGTGATTCTCGTCTCGGGGGCAATCAGCCCCAGCATTTT.

The chain combines TRBV6-5 with TRBJ1-1; no definite D call. The CDR3 loop spans 13 amino acids. The germline V gene encodes CDR1 MNHEY and CDR2 SVGAGI. The V and J ends lost 5 bases and 1 base respectively, with 8 bases between them. The DNA for the CDR3 is TGTGCCAGCAGTCCCCCTTGGAACACTGAAGCTTTCTTT. As protein: CASSPPWNTEAFF.

J is TRBJ1-2 and V is TRBV28; the D gene is possibly TRBD1 (5 bases). The V gene lost 6 bases and the J gene lost 4 bases, with 9 bases spanning the gap. The CDR3 extends over 12 amino acids. Looked up from germline, CDR1 is MDHEN and CDR2 is SYDVKM. CDR3 DNA sequence: TGTGCCAGCAGCTCTGGGGCCTATGGCTACACCTTC. As protein: CASSSGAYGYTF.

This rearrangement joins TRBV2 to TRBJ1-2, with 9 nucleotides matching TRBD1. There are 12 residues in the CDR3. Trimming took 8 bases from V and 7 from J; bases not matched to a gene: 5. Germline CDR1 SNHLY, CDR2 FYNNEI. CDR3: CASATGGGGYTF. The CDR3 nucleotides read TGTGCCAGCGCTACAGGGGGCGGTGGCTACACCTTC. Supplemented by reference TRBV2 and TRBJ1-2, the full variable domain reads EPEVTQTPSHQVTQMGQEVILRCVPISNHLYFYWYRQILGQKVEFLVSFYNNEISEKSEIFDDQFSVERPDGSNFTLKIRSTKLEDSAMYFCASATGGGGYTFGSGTRLTVV.

The gene calls are TRBV9 and TRBJ2-1; 10 bases are shared with TRBD2. CDR3 length equals 14 residues. V was clipped by 4 bases and J by 7 bases; unmatched bases: 5. Per germline, CDR1 SGDLS and CDR2 YYNGEE. CDR3 protein: CASSTPSGGNEQFF. CDR3 nucleotide sequence: TGTGCCAGCAGCACCCCTAGCGGGGGTAATGAGCAGTTCTTC.

This clone was counted once. The rearrangement uses TRBV9 and TRBJ2-2, with 10 bases matching TRBD1. Germline V gene lookup returns CDR1 SGDLS and CDR2 YYNGEE. This CDR3 contains 15 residues. Losses at the gene ends were 0 bases for V and 5 bases for J; bases not matched to a gene: 1. As DNA, the CDR3 is TGTGCCAGCAGCGTAGGGACAGGGGGGACCGGGGAGCTGTTTTTT. Residues: CASSVGTGGTGELFF.

The chain employs TRBV27 and TRBJ1-2, with D unresolved. V lost 7 bases, J lost 1 base, and 16 bases lay in between. Germline V gene sequence: CDR1 MNHEY, CDR2 SMNVEV (reference sequence). The length of the CDR3 is 15 residues. DNA for the CDR3: TGTGCCAGCACCCCAACTGACTTAATTAACTATGGCTACACCTTC. This codes for CASTPTDLINYGYTF.

The V call is TRBV12-3 or TRBV12-4, the J call TRBJ2-1; 8 bases line up with TRBD2. The CDR3 has 11 residues. The junction had 6 bases not matched to a gene; V was cut back by 7 bases and J by 13 bases. The CDR3 loop reads CASTPGTRQFF. The CDR3 DNA reads TGTGCCAGCACCCCAGGGACTAGACAGTTCTTC.

V gene TRBV5-1 combines with J gene TRBJ1-2, with 7 nucleotides matching TRBD1. The CDR3 has 15 residues. Germline V gives CDR1 SGHRS, CDR2 YFSETQ. V lost 1 base to trimming and J lost 4 bases; unmatched junction nucleotides: 7. The CDR3 sequence is CASSLRQGSAYGYTF. In DNA form, the CDR3 reads TGCGCCAGCAGCTTGAGACAGGGTAGCGCCTATGGCTACACCTTC.

The V and J genes are TRBV18 and TRBJ2-2; D is perhaps TRBD1 (6 bases). Germline lookup yields CDR1 KGHSH and CDR2 LQKENI. Trimming removed 2 bases from V and 2 bases from J, with 12 bases in between. The CDR3 is made up of 16 amino acids. In nucleotides, the CDR3 is TGTGCCAGCTCACCAACGACAGGAACCAACACCGGGGAGCTGTTTTTT. Translating it yields CASSPTTGTNTGELFF.

This chain joins TRBV5-4 and TRBJ2-1; tentatively, D is TRBD1 (6 bases). This CDR3 has 15 amino acids. Germline V gene lookup returns CDR1 SGHNT and CDR2 YYREEE (reference sequence). V was clipped by 0 bases and J by 1 base, with 8 bases between them. The chain's CDR3 is CASSLGQGSYNEQFF. DNA for the CDR3: TGTGCCAGCAGCTTGGGGCAGGGGTCCTACAATGAGCAGTTCTTC.